The following is a TCR beta chain sequence with its context. Its matching antigen is unknown. The data derive from a study of PD-1 blockade in classical Hodgkin lymphoma. Sequenced by immunoSEQ multiplex PCR; TCRdb stores in-frame clones only, minus some. The sample records nearly 60,000 clones, 91% being singletons. Following autologous stem cell transplantation, relapse occurred in every patient, and exposure to brentuximab vedotin varied. Germline V gene lookup returns CDR1 SGHVS and CDR2 FNYEAQ. This CDR3 region has 15 residues. V was cut by 6 bases and J by 0 bases, with 12 bases left in between. Study-wide findings and caveats: CD4+ TCR diversity, unlike CD8+, rose significantly by C4D1. Possibly reflecting disease activity or prior therapy, repertoire differences have causes that remain undefined. It was reported that newly diagnosed patients had less baseline TCR diversity than healthy donors. Lower baseline TCR diversity marked trial partial responders and progressors.

This chain uses TRBV7-6 with TRBJ1-3; weak D call: TRBD1 (5 bases). The specimen comprised peripheral blood mononuclear cells (PBMCs), sampled before the second cycle of nivolumab. This clonotype was sampled from a human donor with classical Hodgkin lymphoma. The CDR3 nucleotides are TGTGCCAGCAGTCCCCAGACAGTCTCTGGAAACACCATATATTTT. Translating it yields CASSPQTVSGNTIYF.